The text below deals with one T cell receptor (beta chain). Repertoires were generated with immunoSEQ multiplex PCR, while TCRdb's copy carries only in-frame clones and drops some. The table includes around 180,000 clones, around 72% detected once. CDR3 length: 16 amino acids. Germline V lookup: CDR1 LNHNV, CDR2 YYDKDF (reference sequence). Trimming took 0 bases from V and 6 from J, leaving 15 bases between them. This sample is drawn from a study of blood T cell repertoires in COVID-19. The specimen sequenced was peripheral blood. The source is an elderly woman with acute or convalescent COVID-19. The chain couples TRBV15 to TRBJ2-1, with D possibly TRBD1 on 7 matching bases. The CDR3 region has the DNA TGTGCCACCAGCAGAGATAAGGGGGCGGGGACCAATGAGCAGTTCTTC. It codes for CATSRDKGAGTNEQFF.